This is a list of T cell receptor beta chains from one sample in a study of blood T cell repertoires in COVID-19. The protocol was immunoSEQ multiplex PCR, while the TCRdb copy is restricted to in-frame clones and leaves out a portion. Among roughly 200,000 clones listed, 80% to 90% were seen once. The material sequenced was peripheral blood. The receptor source for this set is an elderly man with acute or convalescent COVID-19. Each CDR3 is given with its conserved first and last residue. Each record gives: J gene, V gene, clone size, D gene, CDR3 protein, CDR3 DNA. A D gene is named only where the DNA matches it firmly. Some rows mark clone size as missing; the rest say once, few, many or name a class of expanded clone.

J: TRBJ2-3; V: TRBV2; size: NA; D: NA; CDR3: CASEIDTQYF; DNA: TGTGCCAGCGAGATAGATACGCAGTATTTT
J: TRBJ2-1; V: TRBV9; size: NA; D: NA; CDR3: CASSVQGGEQFF; DNA: TGTGCCAGCAGCGTACAGGGGGGTGAGCAGTTCTTC
J: TRBJ2-3; V: TRBV7-2; size: NA; D: TRBD2; CDR3: CASSLGGSSDTQYF; DNA: TGTGCCAGCAGCTTGGGCGGGAGTTCAGATACGCAGTATTTT
J: TRBJ1-2; V: TRBV19; size: NA; D: TRBD1; CDR3: CASNPRQGLGYTF; DNA: TGTGCCAGTAATCCTCGACAGGGGTTAGGCTACACCTTC
J: TRBJ1-2; V: TRBV15; size: NA; D: NA; CDR3: CATSRDRAGDIYGYTF; DNA: TGTGCCACCAGCAGAGATCGGGCAGGGGACATCTATGGCTACACCTTC
J: TRBJ2-7; V: TRBV27; size: once; D: NA; CDR3: CASSRSYEQYF; DNA: TGTGCCAGCAGCCGCTCCTACGAGCAGTACTTC
J: TRBJ2-2; V: TRBV9; size: NA; D: TRBD2; CDR3: CASSVGAGGPRATGELFF; DNA: TGTGCCAGCAGCGTAGGAGCGGGAGGGCCTCGTGCCACCGGGGAGCTGTTTTTT
J: TRBJ1-5; V: TRBV7-9; size: NA; D: NA; CDR3: CASSFRDQPQHF; DNA: TGTGCCAGCAGCTTCAGGGATCAGCCCCAGCATTTT
J: TRBJ2-2; V: TRBV3-1/TRBV3-2; size: NA; D: NA; CDR3: CASSQGRFNSNTGELFF; DNA: TGTGCCAGCAGCCAAGGTCGTTTCAACTCGAACACCGGGGAGCTGTTTTTT
J: TRBJ2-3; V: TRBV27; size: NA; D: TRBD2; CDR3: CASSYVQLAGDTDTQYF; DNA: TGTGCCAGCAGTTACGTCCAACTAGCGGGGGATACAGATACGCAGTATTTT
J: TRBJ1-2; V: TRBV5-4; size: NA; D: NA; CDR3: CASSLNSFYGYTF; DNA: TGTGCCAGCAGCTTGAACAGCTTCTATGGCTACACCTTC
J: TRBJ1-1; V: TRBV7-9; size: NA; D: NA; CDR3: CASSFLALQGPRNTEAFF; DNA: TGTGCCAGCAGCTTCCTAGCCCTACAGGGACCCCGGAACACTGAAGCTTTCTTT
J: TRBJ2-1; V: TRBV28; size: NA; D: NA; CDR3: CASSFTDFLNEQFF; DNA: TGTGCCAGCAGCTTTACGGACTTCCTCAATGAGCAGTTCTTC
J: TRBJ1-2; V: TRBV19; size: NA; D: NA; CDR3: CASQTAGYGYTF; DNA: TGTGCCAGTCAGACGGCGGGGTACGGCTACACCTTC
J: TRBJ1-2; V: TRBV6-2/TRBV6-3; size: NA; D: TRBD1; CDR3: CASSYSRGTGYTF; DNA: TGTGCCAGCAGTTACAGCAGGGGGACTGGCTACACCTTC
J: TRBJ1-1; V: TRBV5-6; size: NA; D: NA; CDR3: CASSPGGTENTEAFF; DNA: TGTGCCAGCAGCCCCGGGGGGACGGAGAACACTGAAGCTTTCTTT